The rows below give T cell receptor beta chains drawn from one sample of a study of OX40 agonist ivuxolimab in advanced cancers. TCRdb keeps only in-frame clones here, not all; method: immunoSEQ multiplex PCR. In the table there are tens of thousands of clones, around 83% of which are singletons. The specimen comprised CD4+ or CD8+ T cells sorted from blood, sampled in a trial of the OX40 agonist ivuxolimab. The receptors shown here come from an adult with an advanced solid tumor such as melanoma, head and neck, liver or kidney cancer. Each CDR3 is given with its conserved first and last residue. A D gene is named only where the DNA matches it firmly. Size is stated for part of the rows, as once, few or many counts, or as a class when the clone is expanded.

v_call,j_call,d_call,clone_size,cdr3_nt,cdr3_aa
TRBV2,TRBJ1-6,NA,few,TGTGCCAGCAGCCGCGGGAATTCACCCCTCCACTTT,CASSRGNSPLHF
TRBV27,TRBJ2-5,NA,NA,TGTGCCAGCAGTAGGGGAGAGGGCCGGGAGACCCAGTACTTC,CASSRGEGRETQYF
TRBV5-1,TRBJ1-4,TRBD1,NA,TGCGCCAGCAAACAGGGGTCCTTAGGGAATGAAAAACTGTTTTTT,CASKQGSLGNEKLFF
TRBV4-1,TRBJ1-1,TRBD1,medium-sized,TGCGCCAGCAGCCAGTCCGGGACAGCGAACACTGAAGCTTTCTTT,CASSQSGTANTEAFF
TRBV9,TRBJ2-6,NA,NA,TGTGCCAGCAGCGTCGTCCAGGGGAAGGACTCTGGGGCCAACGTCCTGACTTTC,CASSVVQGKDSGANVLTF
TRBV2,TRBJ1-5,TRBD1,NA,TGTGCCAGCAGTGAGGGACAGGGTGAACAGCCCCAGCATTTT,CASSEGQGEQPQHF
TRBV6-5,TRBJ2-7,NA,NA,TGTGCCAGCAGTTTAGGTGGTGGCCGCACCTCGATCGAGCAGTACTTC,CASSLGGGRTSIEQYF
TRBV5-1,TRBJ2-2,TRBD1,NA,TGCGCCAGCAGGACAGGGCTAGCCGGGGAGCTGTTTTTT,CASRTGLAGELFF
TRBV6-1,TRBJ2-7,NA,NA,TGTGCCAGCACCCTAACTATCCGCTACGAGCAGTACTTC,CASTLTIRYEQYF
TRBV6-5,TRBJ1-2,TRBD1,NA,TGTGCCAGCAGCGACGGCAGGGGGCGCGACTATGGCTACACCTTC,CASSDGRGRDYGYTF
TRBV6-6,TRBJ2-7,NA,NA,TGTGCCAGCAGTTACTCGCGCCCGGGGAGCTACGAGCAGTACTTC,CASSYSRPGSYEQYF
TRBV11-3,TRBJ2-5,NA,NA,TGTGCCAGCAGCCGAGGGGCCGGGGAGACCCAGTACTTC,CASSRGAGETQYF
TRBV9,TRBJ2-2,NA,NA,TGTGCCAGCAGCGCCCAGGGGACCAACACCGGGGAGCTGTTTTTT,CASSAQGTNTGELFF